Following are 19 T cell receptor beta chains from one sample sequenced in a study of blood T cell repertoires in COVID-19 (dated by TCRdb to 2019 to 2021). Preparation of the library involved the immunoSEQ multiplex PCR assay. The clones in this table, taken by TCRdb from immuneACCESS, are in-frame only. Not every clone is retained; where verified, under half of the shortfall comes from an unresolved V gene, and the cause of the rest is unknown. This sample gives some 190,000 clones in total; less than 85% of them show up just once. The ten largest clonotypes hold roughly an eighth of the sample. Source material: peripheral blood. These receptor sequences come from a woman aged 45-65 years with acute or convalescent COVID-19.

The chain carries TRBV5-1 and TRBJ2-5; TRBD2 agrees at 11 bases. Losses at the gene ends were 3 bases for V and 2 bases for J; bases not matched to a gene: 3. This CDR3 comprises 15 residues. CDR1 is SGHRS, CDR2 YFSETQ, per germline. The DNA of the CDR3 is TGCGCCAGCAGCTCGGGACTAGCGGAACAAGAGACCCAGTACTTC. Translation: CASSSGLAEQETQYF.

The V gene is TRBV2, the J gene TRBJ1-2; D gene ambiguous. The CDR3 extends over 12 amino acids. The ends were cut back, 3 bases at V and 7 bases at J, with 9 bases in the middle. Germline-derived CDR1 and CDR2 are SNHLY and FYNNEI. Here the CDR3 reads CASSERVTGYTF. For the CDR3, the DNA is TGTGCCAGCAGTGAGAGGGTTACTGGCTACACCTTC. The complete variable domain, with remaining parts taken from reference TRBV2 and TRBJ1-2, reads EPEVTQTPSHQVTQMGQEVILRCVPISNHLYFYWYRQILGQKVEFLVSFYNNEISEKSEIFDDQFSVERPDGSNFTLKIRSTKLEDSAMYFCASSERVTGYTFGSGTRLTVV.

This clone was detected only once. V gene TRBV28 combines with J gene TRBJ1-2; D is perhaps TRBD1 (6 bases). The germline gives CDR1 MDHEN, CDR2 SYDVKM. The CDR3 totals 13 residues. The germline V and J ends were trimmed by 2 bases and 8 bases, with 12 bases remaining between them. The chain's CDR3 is CASSLRGGRGYTF. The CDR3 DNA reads TGTGCCAGCAGTTTACGGGGGGGCCGGGGCTACACCTTC.

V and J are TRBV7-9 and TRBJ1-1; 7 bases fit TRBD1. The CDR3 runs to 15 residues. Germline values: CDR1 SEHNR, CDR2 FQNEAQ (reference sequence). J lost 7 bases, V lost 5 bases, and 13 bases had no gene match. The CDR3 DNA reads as TGTGCCAGCAGCCCATCCGGACCCCCAGGGGGTGAAGCTTTCTTT. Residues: CASSPSGPPGGEAFF.

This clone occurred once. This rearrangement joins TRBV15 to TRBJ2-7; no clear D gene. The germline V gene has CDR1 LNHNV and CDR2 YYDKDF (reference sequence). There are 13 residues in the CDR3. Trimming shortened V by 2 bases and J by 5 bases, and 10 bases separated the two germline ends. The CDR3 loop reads CATSRSPADEQYF. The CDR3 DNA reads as TGTGCCACCAGCAGATCGCCCGCGGACGAGCAGTACTTC.

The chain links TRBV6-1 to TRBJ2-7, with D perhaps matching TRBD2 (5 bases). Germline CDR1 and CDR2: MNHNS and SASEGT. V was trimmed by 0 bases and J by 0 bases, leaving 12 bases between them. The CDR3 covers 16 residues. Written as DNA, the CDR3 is TGTGCCAGCAGTGAAGCGCGGGCAGTCCCCTCCTACGAGCAGTACTTC. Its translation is CASSEARAVPSYEQYF.

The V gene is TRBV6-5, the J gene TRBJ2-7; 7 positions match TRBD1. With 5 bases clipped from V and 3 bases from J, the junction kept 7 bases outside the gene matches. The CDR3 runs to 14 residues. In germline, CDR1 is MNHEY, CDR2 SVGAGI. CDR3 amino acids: CASSPDRTIYEQYF. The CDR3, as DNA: TGTGCCAGCAGTCCGGACAGGACAATCTACGAGCAGTACTTC.

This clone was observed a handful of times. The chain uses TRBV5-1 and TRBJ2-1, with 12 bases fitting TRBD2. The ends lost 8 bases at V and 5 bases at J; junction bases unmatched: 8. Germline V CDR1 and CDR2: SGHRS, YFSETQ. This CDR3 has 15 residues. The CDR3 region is CASSSGRAPDNEQFF. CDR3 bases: TGCGCCAGTTCTAGCGGGAGGGCCCCCGACAATGAGCAGTTCTTC. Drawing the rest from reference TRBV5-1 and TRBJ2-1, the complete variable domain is KAGVTQTPRYLIKTRGQQVTLSCSPISGHRSVSWYQQTPGQGLQFLFEYFSETQRNKGNFPGRFSGRQFSNSRSEMNVSTLELGDSALYLCASSSGRAPDNEQFFGPGTRLTVL.

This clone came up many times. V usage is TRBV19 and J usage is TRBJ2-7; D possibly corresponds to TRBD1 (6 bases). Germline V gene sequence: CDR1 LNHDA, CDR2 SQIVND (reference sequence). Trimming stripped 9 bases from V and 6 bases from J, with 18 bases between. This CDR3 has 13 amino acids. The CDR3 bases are TGTGCCAGCCGGCAACAGGGATCCGGCGAGCAGTACTTC. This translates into CASRQQGSGEQYF.

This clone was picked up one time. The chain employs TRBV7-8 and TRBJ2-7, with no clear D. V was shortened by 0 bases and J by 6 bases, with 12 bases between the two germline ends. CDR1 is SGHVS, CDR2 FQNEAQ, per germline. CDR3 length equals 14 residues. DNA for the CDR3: TGTGCCAGCAGCTTAGCGAGCCTAGGTTCCGAGCAGTACTTC. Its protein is CASSLASLGSEQYF.

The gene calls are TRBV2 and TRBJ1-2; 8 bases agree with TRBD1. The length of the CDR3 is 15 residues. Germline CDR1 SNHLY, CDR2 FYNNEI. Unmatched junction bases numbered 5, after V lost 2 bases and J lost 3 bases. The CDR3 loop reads CASSEQAGGHYGYTF. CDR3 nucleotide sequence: TGTGCCAGCAGTGAACAGGCAGGGGGCCACTATGGCTACACCTTC. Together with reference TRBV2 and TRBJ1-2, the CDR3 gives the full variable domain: EPEVTQTPSHQVTQMGQEVILRCVPISNHLYFYWYRQILGQKVEFLVSFYNNEISEKSEIFDDQFSVERPDGSNFTLKIRSTKLEDSAMYFCASSEQAGGHYGYTFGSGTRLTVV.

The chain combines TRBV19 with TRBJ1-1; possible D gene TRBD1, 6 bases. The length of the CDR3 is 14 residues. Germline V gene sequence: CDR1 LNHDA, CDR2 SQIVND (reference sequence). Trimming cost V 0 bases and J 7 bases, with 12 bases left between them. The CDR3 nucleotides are TGTGCCAGTAGTATAGAAGCTCCACAGGGTGAAGCTTTCTTT. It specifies CASSIEAPQGEAFF.

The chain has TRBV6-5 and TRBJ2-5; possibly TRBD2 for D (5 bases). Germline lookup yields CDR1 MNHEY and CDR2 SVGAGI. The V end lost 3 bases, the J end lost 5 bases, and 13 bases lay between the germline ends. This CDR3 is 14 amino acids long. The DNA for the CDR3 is TGTGCCAGCAGTTATCAGGAGAGGGCGGAGACCCAGTACTTC. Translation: CASSYQERAETQYF.

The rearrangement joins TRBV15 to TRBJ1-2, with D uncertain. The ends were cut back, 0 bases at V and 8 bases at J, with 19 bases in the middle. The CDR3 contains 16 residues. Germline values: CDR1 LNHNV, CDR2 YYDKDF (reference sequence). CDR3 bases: TGTGCCACCAGCAGAGATCCCGTCCGGGGATCTTCGGGCTACACCTTC. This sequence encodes CATSRDPVRGSSGYTF.

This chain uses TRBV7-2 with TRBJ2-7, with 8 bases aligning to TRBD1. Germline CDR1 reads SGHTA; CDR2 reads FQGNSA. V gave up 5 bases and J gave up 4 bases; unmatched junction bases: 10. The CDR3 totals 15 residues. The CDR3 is CASSPRDRSSYEQYF. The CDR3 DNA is TGTGCCAGCAGCCCGAGGGACAGGAGCTCATACGAGCAGTACTTC.

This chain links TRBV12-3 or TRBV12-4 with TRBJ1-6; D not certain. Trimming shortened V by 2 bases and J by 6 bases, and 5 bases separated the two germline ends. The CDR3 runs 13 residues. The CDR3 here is CASSLQVNSPLHF. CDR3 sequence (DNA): TGTGCCAGCAGTTTACAGGTTAATTCACCCCTCCACTTT.

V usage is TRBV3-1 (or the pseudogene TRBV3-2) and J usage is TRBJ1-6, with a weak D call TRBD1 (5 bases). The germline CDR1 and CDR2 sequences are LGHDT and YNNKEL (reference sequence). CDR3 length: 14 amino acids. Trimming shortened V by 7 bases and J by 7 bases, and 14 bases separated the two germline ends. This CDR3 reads CASTIGGGNSPLHF. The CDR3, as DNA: TGTGCCAGCACCATTGGGGGAGGGAATTCACCCCTCCACTTT.

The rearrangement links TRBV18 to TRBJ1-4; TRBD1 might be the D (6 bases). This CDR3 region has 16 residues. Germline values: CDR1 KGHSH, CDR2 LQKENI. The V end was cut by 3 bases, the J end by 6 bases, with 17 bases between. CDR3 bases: TGTGCCAGCTCACCTCAGTCAGGGGCCGAAGATGAAAAACTGTTTTTT. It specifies CASSPQSGAEDEKLFF. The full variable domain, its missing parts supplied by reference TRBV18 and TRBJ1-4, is NAGVMQNPRHLVRRRGQEARLRCSPMKGHSHVYWYRQLPEEGLKFMVYLQKENIIDESGMPKERFSAEFPKEGPSILRIQQVVRGDSAAYFCASSPQSGAEDEKLFFGSGTQLSVL.

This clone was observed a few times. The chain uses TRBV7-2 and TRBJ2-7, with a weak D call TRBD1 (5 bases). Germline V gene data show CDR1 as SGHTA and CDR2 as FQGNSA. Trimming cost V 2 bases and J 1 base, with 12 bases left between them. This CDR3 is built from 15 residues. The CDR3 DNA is TGTGCCAGCAGCTTATTTAGGACACCTTCCTACGAGCAGTACTTC. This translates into CASSLFRTPSYEQYF.